This T cell receptor (beta chain) was recovered during a study of technical replicates of blood from four donors. Germline CDR1 and CDR2: MNHNY and SVGAGI (reference sequence). The J segment lost 5 bases and the V segment lost 6 bases, leaving 13 bases of the junction unmatched. The CDR3 covers 16 residues. Using immunoSEQ multiplex PCR, the repertoire was profiled, and TCRdb retains in-frame clones only, with some absent. The sample carries 80,000 to 100,000 clones, 95% recorded once. Specimen: T cells isolated from PBMCs. The sequence derives from a human donor in good health. V gene TRBV6-6 combines with J gene TRBJ2-5; 9 bases line up with TRBD1. In nucleotides, the CDR3 is TGTGCCAGCAGCCTACAGGGGGCGTTGGGGTCGGAGACCCAGTACTTC. Protein product: CASSLQGALGSETQYF.